Presented here are 19 T cell receptor beta chains from one specimen sequenced in a study of blood T cell repertoires in COVID-19. Clones were read by immunoSEQ multiplex PCR, and TCRdb kept only the in-frame ones, dropping some. The sample includes approximately 76,000 clones, roughly 82% seen only once; the top ten take roughly 11%. The sample consisted of peripheral blood. These TCRs come from a man between 50 and 59 years old with acute or convalescent COVID-19.

V gene TRBV18 combines with J gene TRBJ2-5, with 7 bases fitting TRBD2. This CDR3 has 16 amino acids. Germline V gene data show CDR1 as KGHSH and CDR2 as LQKENI. The V and J ends lost 3 bases and 2 bases, in that order; junction bases with no gene match: 9. This chain's CDR3 is CASSPLADQLQETQYF. As DNA, the CDR3 is TGTGCCAGCTCACCTCTAGCGGACCAACTTCAAGAGACCCAGTACTTC.

The chain has TRBV28 and TRBJ1-3, with unresolved D. Between the trimmed V and J ends, which lost 1 base and 0 bases, there was a span of 7 bases. Germline values: CDR1 MDHEN, CDR2 SYDVKM. The CDR3 loop spans 15 amino acids. DNA of the CDR3: TGTGCCAGCAGTTTATCAGTAACCTCTGGAAACACCATATATTTT. Protein: CASSLSVTSGNTIYF.

The CDR3 DNA reads TGTGCCAGCAGCCCCGGAGCCTACAATGAGCAGTTCTTC. Translated: CASSPGAYNEQFF. V is TRBV11-3 and J is TRBJ2-1; the D is unclear. This CDR3 comprises 13 residues. With 5 bases removed from V and 2 bases from J, the gap between germline ends came to 7 bases. Germline V gene data show CDR1 as SGHNT and CDR2 as YENEEA.

The CDR3 DNA reads as TGTGCCAGCAGTCTCAGGGGCCCAGGGGGCTACGAGCAGTACTTC. This encodes CASSLRGPGGYEQYF. V usage is TRBV6-5 and J usage is TRBJ2-7, with TRBD1 matching over 7 bases. V trimming: 5 bases; J trimming: 3 bases; junction bases outside the gene matches: 10. Germline V gene sequence: CDR1 MNHEY, CDR2 SVGAGI. This CDR3 is built from 15 residues.

This clone showed up many times. The chain combines TRBV5-4 with TRBJ1-3; 8 bases line up with TRBD1. Per germline, CDR1 SGHNT and CDR2 YYREEE (reference sequence). CDR3 size: 15 residues. V lost 4 bases to trimming and J lost 1 base; unmatched junction nucleotides: 4. The CDR3 reads CASSGTGGSGNTIYF. The CDR3 bases are TGTGCCAGCAGCGGCACAGGGGGATCTGGAAACACCATATATTTT.

The V call is TRBV7-8, the J call TRBJ2-7; D possibly corresponds to TRBD1 (6 bases). Germline V CDR1 and CDR2: SGHVS, FQNEAQ. This CDR3 comprises 14 residues. The V end lost 4 bases, the J end lost 3 bases, and 13 bases lay between the germline ends. The CDR3 nucleotides read TGTGCCAGCAGCTCACAGGGTATAGGCTACGAGCAGTACTTC. It is translated as CASSSQGIGYEQYF.

The chain couples TRBV2 to TRBJ1-5; 11 bases fit TRBD1. CDR1 and CDR2 (germline): SNHLY, FYNNEI. This CDR3 has 16 amino acids. The ends lost 4 bases at V and 6 bases at J; junction bases unmatched: 8. The CDR3 region is CASSGSGTGGGQPQHF. The CDR3 bases are TGTGCCAGCAGTGGCTCCGGGACAGGGGGTGGTCAGCCCCAGCATTTT.

This clone was detected a few times. The rearrangement links TRBV5-1 to TRBJ2-5; 10 bases agree with TRBD2. Germline CDR1 reads SGHRS; CDR2 reads YFSETQ. J lost 4 bases, V lost 3 bases, and 9 bases had no gene match. This CDR3 region has 16 residues. Here the CDR3 DNA reads TGCGCCAGCAGCTCAGTTAGCGGGGGGCCAGGAGAGACCCAGTACTTC. Translation: CASSSVSGGPGETQYF.

The J gene is TRBJ1-2, the V gene TRBV20-1, with 11 bases aligning to TRBD1. V lost 3 bases and J lost 6; bases outside the gene matches: 21. The germline gives CDR1 DFQATT, CDR2 SNEGSKA (reference sequence). This CDR3 is built from 19 residues. The CDR3, as DNA: TGCAGTGCTAGTATTGTTTTACCGGACAGGGGGCTTACGTACAATGGCTACACCTTC. Its translation is CSASIVLPDRGLTYNGYTF.

The genes are TRBV6-1 and TRBJ2-5, with D uncertain. The CDR3 covers 15 residues. Per the germline V gene, CDR1 is MNHNS and CDR2 is SASEGT. V gave up 3 bases and J gave up 2 bases, with 13 bases separating them. The CDR3 bases are TGTGCCAGCAGTGACGGTAGAAACCCACAAGAGACCCAGTACTTC. It encodes CASSDGRNPQETQYF.

The V and J genes are TRBV19 and TRBJ1-1; D unclear. This CDR3 comprises 14 residues. From germline, CDR1 is LNHDA and CDR2 SQIVND (reference sequence). V was shortened by 3 bases and J by 0 bases, with 8 bases between the two germline ends. CDR3 in amino acids: CASSIRTLNTEAFF. The CDR3 DNA reads as TGTGCCAGTAGTATCAGAACGCTGAACACTGAAGCTTTCTTT.

The chain employs TRBV7-2 and TRBJ1-3, with D possibly being TRBD1 (5 bases). Germline V gene sequence: CDR1 SGHTA, CDR2 FQGNSA. Trimming took off 2 bases at V and 5 bases at J, with 13 bases between the two ends. The CDR3 is made up of 15 amino acids. DNA of the CDR3: TGTGCCAGCAGCTTAAAGGGGATCGGTCGAAACACCATATATTTT. Translation: CASSLKGIGRNTIYF.

The J gene is TRBJ2-2, the V gene TRBV29-1, with 8 bases aligning to TRBD2. CDR1 is SQVTM and CDR2 is ANQGSEA in the germline V gene. The CDR3 consists of 17 residues. With V trimmed by 3 bases and J by 6 bases, 15 bases remained unmatched. DNA of the CDR3: TGCAGCGTTGACCTCAGATCGTTCGGGGGGGCCCCCGGGGAGCTGTTTTTT. Amino acid sequence: CSVDLRSFGGAPGELFF.

V and J are TRBV19 and TRBJ2-3; 7 bases align to TRBD2. This CDR3 has 14 residues. The trim removed 6 bases at V and 4 bases at J, leaving 7 bases unmatched. Germline V gives CDR1 LNHDA, CDR2 SQIVND (reference sequence). CDR3 DNA sequence: TGTGCCAGTAGGAGCGAGCGGGGTTCAGATACGCAGTATTTT. Amino acids: CASRSERGSDTQYF.

This CDR3 is CASSFTEETQYF. CDR3 DNA: TGTGCCAGCAGTTTTACGGAAGAGACCCAGTACTTC. The chain is built from TRBV12-3 or TRBV12-4 and TRBJ2-5; the D is unclear. Trimming removed 3 bases from V and 3 bases from J, with 5 bases in between. This CDR3 has 12 amino acids.

V usage is TRBV7-2 and J usage is TRBJ2-3; 7 positions agree with TRBD1. This CDR3 comprises 14 residues. The ends lost 1 base at V and 5 bases at J; junction bases unmatched: 3. The V gene's germline CDR1 is SGHTA and CDR2 FQGNSA. CDR3 loop: CASSLDRGGDTQYF. CDR3 nucleotides: TGTGCCAGCAGCTTAGACAGGGGTGGAGATACGCAGTATTTT.

The V gene is TRBV5-5, the J gene TRBJ2-6; 9 positions match TRBD2. Germline assignment: CDR1 SGHKS and CDR2 YYEKEE (reference sequence). The CDR3 totals 17 residues. V lost 4 bases to trimming and J lost 2 bases; unmatched junction nucleotides: 7. For the CDR3, the DNA is TGTGCCAGCAGCACACTAGCTAGCGGGACTGGGGCCAACGTCCTGACTTTC. Translated, it gives CASSTLASGTGANVLTF. The variable domain in full, with the rest retrieved from reference TRBV5-5 and TRBJ2-6, is DAGVTQSPTHLIKTRGQQVTLRCSPISGHKSVSWYQQVLGQGPQFIFQYYEKEERGRGNFPDRFSARQFPNYSSELNVNALLLGDSALYLCASSTLASGTGANVLTFGAGSRLTVL.

This chain connects TRBV19 to TRBJ2-3; D gene uncertain. This CDR3 spans 14 amino acids. V lost 3 bases and J 6 bases, leaving 13 bases between the germline ends. Germline V gene lookup returns CDR1 LNHDA and CDR2 SQIVND (reference sequence). The CDR3 DNA reads TGTGCCAGTAGTATCCGGCCAGCCGGGGATACGCAGTATTTT. Its translation: CASSIRPAGDTQYF.

The J gene is TRBJ1-6, the V gene TRBV7-2, with 7 bases that match TRBD1. The CDR3 runs to 14 residues. Germline CDR1 is SGHTA and CDR2 is FQGNSA. J gave up 8 bases and V 6 bases, and 7 bases lay outside the gene matches. DNA of the CDR3: TGTGCCAGCAGTAGACGCACAGGGGATTCACCCCTCCACTTT. It is translated as CASSRRTGDSPLHF.